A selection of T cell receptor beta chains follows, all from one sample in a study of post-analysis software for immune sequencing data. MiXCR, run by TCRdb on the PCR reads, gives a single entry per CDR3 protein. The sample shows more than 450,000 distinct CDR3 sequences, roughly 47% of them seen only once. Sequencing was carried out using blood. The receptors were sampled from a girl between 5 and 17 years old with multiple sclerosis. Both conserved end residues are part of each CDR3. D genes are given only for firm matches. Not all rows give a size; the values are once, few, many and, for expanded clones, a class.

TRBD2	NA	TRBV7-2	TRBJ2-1	CASSLGGDLHEQFF	TGTGCCAGCAGCCTCGGGGGGGATCTCCATGAGCAGTTCTTC
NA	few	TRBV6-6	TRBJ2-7	CASSWPGGSYEQYF	TGTGCCAGCAGTTGGCCCGGGGGATCCTACGAGCAGTACTTC
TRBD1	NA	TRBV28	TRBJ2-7	CASSRDRVGNHEQYF	TGTGCCAGCAGTCGGGACAGGGTTGGTAACCACGAGCAGTACTTC
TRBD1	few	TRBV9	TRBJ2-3	CASSAGFRDRDFTDTQYF	TGTGCCAGCAGCGCAGGATTCCGGGACAGGGACTTCACAGATACGCAGTATTTT
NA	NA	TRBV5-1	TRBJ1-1	CASSIDSMNTEAFF	TGCGCCAGCAGCATCGACAGTATGAACACTGAAGCTTTCTTT
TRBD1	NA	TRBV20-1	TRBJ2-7	CSANPSGHTGGSYEQYF	TGCAGTGCCAACCCTTCGGGACATACAGGGGGCTCCTACGAGCAGTACTTC
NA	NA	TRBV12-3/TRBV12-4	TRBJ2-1	CASSLPPRNEQFF	TGTGCCAGCAGTTTACCCCCCCGTAATGAGCAGTTCTTC
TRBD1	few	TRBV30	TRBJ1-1	CARWVDRREAFF	TGTGCCCGCTGGGTGGACAGGCGTGAAGCTTTCTTT
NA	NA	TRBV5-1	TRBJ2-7	CASSKRDTNYEQYF	TGCGCCAGCAGCAAAAGGGACACAAACTACGAGCAGTACTTC
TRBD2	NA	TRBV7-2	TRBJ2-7	CASSPGLAGMYEQYF	TGTGCCAGCAGCCCAGGACTAGCGGGAATGTACGAGCAGTACTTC
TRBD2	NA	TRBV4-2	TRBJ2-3	CASSQGTGTRSADTQYF	TGTGCCAGCAGCCAAGGTACCGGGACTAGATCGGCAGATACGCAGTATTTT
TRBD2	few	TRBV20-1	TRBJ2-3	CSASGGDRGGRTDAQYF	TGCAGTGCTTCTGGAGGTGACCGGGGGGGCCGCACAGATGCGCAGTATTTT
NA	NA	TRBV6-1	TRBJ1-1	CASSGYGQRNTEAFF	TGTGCCAGCAGTGGTTACGGACAGAGGAACACTGAAGCTTTCTTT
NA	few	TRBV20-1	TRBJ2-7	CSARALEYSSYEQYF	TGCAGTGCTAGAGCCTTAGAGTATAGCTCCTACGAGCAGTACTTC
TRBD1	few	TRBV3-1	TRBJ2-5	CASSPSYGQGQGAWETQYF	TGTGCCAGCAGCCCTTCCTATGGCCAAGGACAGGGGGCTTGGGAGACCCAGTACTTC
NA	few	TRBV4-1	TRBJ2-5	CASSQGPDRRETQYF	TGCGCCAGCAGCCAAGGCCCGGACAGAAGAGAGACCCAGTACTTC
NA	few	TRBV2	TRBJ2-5	CASLIETQYF	TGTGCCAGCCTCATAGAGACCCAGTACTTC
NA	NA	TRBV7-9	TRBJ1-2	CASSLGRLNYGYTF	TGTGCCAGCAGCTTAGGGCGACTTAACTATGGCTACACCTTC
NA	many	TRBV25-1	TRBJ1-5	CASSGGSGQPQHF	TGTGCCAGCAGTGGAGGGTCGGGTCAGCCCCAGCATTTT
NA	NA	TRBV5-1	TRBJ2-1	CASTPGTPTSEQFF	TGCGCCAGCACCCCCGGGACTCCGACCTCGGAGCAGTTCTTC
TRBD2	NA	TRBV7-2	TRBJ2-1	CASSGLREGSQETQFF	TGTGCCAGCAGCGGTCTGCGGGAGGGTTCTCAAGAGACCCAGTTCTTC
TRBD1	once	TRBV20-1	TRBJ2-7	CSAIGQGITYEQYF	TGCAGTGCTATTGGACAGGGGATTACCTACGAGCAGTACTTC
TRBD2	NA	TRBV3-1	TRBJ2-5	CASSTFRGSGEQYF	TGTGCCAGCAGCACCTTTCGCGGGAGCGGGGAGCAGTACTTC
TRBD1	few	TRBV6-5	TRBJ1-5	CASGGQRGNQPRHF	TGTGCCAGCGGGGGACAGAGGGGCAATCAGCCCCGGCATTTT
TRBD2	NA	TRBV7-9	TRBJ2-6	CASSLSGGASGANVLTF	TGTGCCAGCAGCCTGAGCGGGGGGGCCTCTGGGGCCAACGTCCTGACTTTC
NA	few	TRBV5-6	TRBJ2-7	CASSFLLGSYEQYF	TGTGCCAGCAGCTTCTTACTAGGGTCCTACGAGCAGTACTTC
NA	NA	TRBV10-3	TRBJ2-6	CAISESTGAWREPLSGANVLTF	TGTGCCATCAGTGAGTCGACAGGGGCTTGGCGGGAGCCCCTCTCTGGGGCCAACGTCCTGACTTTC
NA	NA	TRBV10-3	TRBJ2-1	CAISELRGPPSSYNEQFF	TGTGCCATCAGTGAGCTAAGGGGACCTCCGAGCTCCTACAATGAGCAGTTCTTC
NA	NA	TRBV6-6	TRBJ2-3	CASDGDTDTQYF	TGTGCCAGTGATGGGGACACAGATACGCAGTATTTT
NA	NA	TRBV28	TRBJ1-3	CASTLYRGSAGNTIYF	TGTGCCAGCACCCTTTATCGGGGTAGTGCTGGAAACACCATATATTTT
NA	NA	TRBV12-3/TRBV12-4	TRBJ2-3	CASSWGGMRDTQYF	TGTGCCAGCAGTTGGGGCGGGATGAGAGATACGCAGTATTTT
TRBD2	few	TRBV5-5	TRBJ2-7	CASKPGLAFEQYF	TGTGCCAGCAAACCGGGACTAGCCTTCGAGCAGTACTTC
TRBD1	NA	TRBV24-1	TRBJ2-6	CATSESGTAANVLTF	TGTGCCACCAGTGAATCCGGGACAGCCGCCAACGTCCTGACTTTC
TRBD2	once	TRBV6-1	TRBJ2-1	CASSPSGTSGGAVNEQFF	TGTGCCAGCTCGCCCTCCGGGACTAGCGGGGGGGCGGTCAATGAGCAGTTCTTC
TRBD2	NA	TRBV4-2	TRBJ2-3	CACSQDKVYGGSGSQSTDTQYF	TGTGCCTGCAGCCAAGATAAGGTGTATGGGGGGAGCGGGAGCCAAAGCACAGATACGCAGTATTTT
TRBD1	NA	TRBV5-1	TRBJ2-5	CASSPRQGAGETQYF	TGCGCCAGCAGCCCCAGACAGGGGGCGGGAGAGACCCAGTACTTC
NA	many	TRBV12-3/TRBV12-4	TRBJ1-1	CASSLGAGGAEAFF	TGTGCCAGCAGTTTAGGGGCCGGGGGGGCTGAAGCTTTCTTT
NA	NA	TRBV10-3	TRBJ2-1	CAIATTTFYEQFF	TGTGCCATAGCCACCACGACTTTCTACGAGCAGTTCTTC
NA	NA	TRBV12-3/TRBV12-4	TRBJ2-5	CASSGRGAQQETQYF	TGTGCCAGCAGTGGCAGGGGGGCCCAACAAGAGACCCAGTACTTC
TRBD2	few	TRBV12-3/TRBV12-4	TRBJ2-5	CASSIGLAGAWEQYF	TGTGCCAGCAGTATCGGACTAGCGGGGGCGTGGGAGCAGTACTTC
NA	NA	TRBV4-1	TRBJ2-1	CASSQSPKVQFF	TGCGCCAGCAGCCAAAGCCCCAAGGTACAGTTCTTC
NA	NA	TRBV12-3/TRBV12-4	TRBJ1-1	CASSFSPPGNTEAFF	TGTGCCAGCAGTTTTAGTCCTCCAGGGAACACTGAAGCTTTCTTT
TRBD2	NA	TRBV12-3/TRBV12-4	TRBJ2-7	CASSRAGLAYEQYF	TGTGCCAGCAGTCGAGCGGGACTAGCCTACGAGCAGTACTTC
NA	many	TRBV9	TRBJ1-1	CASSVAGTTEAFF	TGTGCCAGCAGCGTAGCGGGCACGACTGAAGCTTTCTTT
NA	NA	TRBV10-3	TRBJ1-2	CAISAIGGNYGYTF	TGTGCCATCAGTGCGATCGGGGGGAACTATGGCTACACCTTC
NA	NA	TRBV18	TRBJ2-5	CASSHLAGEEETQYF	TGTGCCAGCTCACACTTAGCTGGGGAGGAGGAGACCCAGTACTTC
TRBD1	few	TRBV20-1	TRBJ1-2	CSARDATGANYGYTF	TGCAGTGCTAGAGACGCGACAGGGGCTAACTATGGCTACACCTTC
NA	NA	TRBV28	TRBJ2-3	CASSSGQLEDTQYF	TGTGCCAGCAGTTCCGGACAGCTCGAAGATACGCAGTATTTT
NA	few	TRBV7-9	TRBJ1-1	CASSLAPLGGGEAFF	TGTGCCAGCAGCCTAGCCCCTTTAGGGGGTGGTGAAGCTTTCTTT
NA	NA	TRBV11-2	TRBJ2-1	CASSQPDPLYNEQFF	TGTGCCAGCAGCCAACCGGATCCGCTCTACAATGAGCAGTTCTTC
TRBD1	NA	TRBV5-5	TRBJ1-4	CASNWGQGGPNEKLFF	TGTGCCAGCAACTGGGGACAGGGGGGACCTAATGAAAAACTGTTTTTT
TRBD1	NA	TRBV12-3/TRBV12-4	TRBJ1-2	CASSLTGLGQAEGYTF	TGTGCCAGCAGTTTAACCGGACTCGGACAGGCAGAGGGCTACACCTTC
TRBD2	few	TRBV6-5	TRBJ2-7	CASSYGLAGAYEQYF	TGTGCCAGCAGTTACGGGTTAGCGGGGGCCTACGAGCAGTACTTC
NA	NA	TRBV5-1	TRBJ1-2	CASSLDKGEGLFGGYTF	TGCGCCAGCAGCTTGGATAAAGGAGAAGGCCTCTTCGGGGGCTACACCTTC
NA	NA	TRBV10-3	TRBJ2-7	CAISGRVSTAYEQYF	TGTGCCATCAGTGGCCGGGTCAGTACCGCCTACGAGCAGTACTTC